This T cell receptor beta chain was observed in a study of blood T cell repertoires in COVID-19. Study details: Donors in the United States, Italy and Spain gave samples during acute or convalescent COVID-19. PBMCs, B-cell-depleted T cells, or T cells were the source of the cDNA or gDNA that made up the material.

Participants, about 18 to 100 years old, spanned around 25 US areas. This CDR3 is built from 13 residues. Trimming took 7 bases from V and 3 from J, leaving 9 bases between them. Per germline, CDR1 SNHLY and CDR2 FYNNEI. Original processing methods: Cell counts per sample came from amplifying reference gene primers. The assay was immunoSEQ multiplex PCR, and TCRdb's table has in-frame clones only and misses some. The D gene and trimming were derived from the DNA, and the V and J assignments and clone size from that table. The sample records 300,000 to 450,000 clones, about 90% being singletons. The source of this sequence is a man aged 30 to 45 who had recovered from COVID-19. The rearrangement uses TRBV2 and TRBJ2-2; TRBD2 is a possible D gene (5 bases). The sequencing sample was made of PBMCs or T cells enriched from blood (not recorded which). CDR3 DNA: TGTGCCAGCAAACTAGAATACACCGGGGAGCTGTTTTTT. Its translation is CASKLEYTGELFF.